These T cell receptor beta chains were read from a single sample in a study of blood T cell repertoires in COVID-19. Produced via immunoSEQ multiplex PCR; TCRdb's table is partial and in-frame only. The data contain 250,000 to 300,000 clones, roughly 90% of them seen just once; the ten biggest clones take up roughly 10%. Sequenced material: peripheral blood. These receptors originate from a woman in her 30s with COVID-19, enrolled during active disease. Each CDR3 is given with its conserved first and last residue. The D gene is left open where the match is weak. The listing skips clone size in some rows; elsewhere it reads once, few, many or a size class.

size	D	J	V	DNA	CDR3
-	TRBD2	TRBJ2-2	TRBV2	TGTGCCACCCTCGGGCCCAGCGGGAGGGCGGGCACCGGGGAGCTGTTTTTT	CATLGPSGRAGTGELFF
once	-	TRBJ2-1	TRBV7-2	TGTGCCAGCAGGCGGACAGAGGAGCAGTTCTTC	CASRRTEEQFF
-	TRBD1	TRBJ2-1	TRBV6-5	TGTGCCAGCAGTTCAGGGGGTGAGCAGTTCTTC	CASSSGGEQFF
-	-	TRBJ2-7	TRBV19	TGTGCCAGTAGTATTCGGGGTGCCGGCTACGAGCAGTACTTC	CASSIRGAGYEQYF
once	-	TRBJ1-1	TRBV5-4	TGTGCCAGCAGCTTGGTTAAGGGGGCTGAAGCTTTCTTT	CASSLVKGAEAFF
many	TRBD2	TRBJ2-3	TRBV24-1	TGTGCCACCAGTGACTATAGCGGGACTAGCACAGATACGCAGTATTTT	CATSDYSGTSTDTQYF
-	TRBD1	TRBJ1-1	TRBV24-1	TGTGCCACCTCGGCGGCAGGGGGCACTGAAGCTTTCTTT	CATSAAGGTEAFF
-	-	TRBJ1-1	TRBV6-5	TGTGCCAGCAGTTACTCGGGGTCGGGAAACACTGAAGCTTTCTTT	CASSYSGSGNTEAFF
-	-	TRBJ2-5	TRBV5-4	TGTGCCAGCAGCCCGGGACTCCGGGGGGAGACCCAGTACTTC	CASSPGLRGETQYF
-	TRBD1	TRBJ1-1	TRBV5-3	TGTGCCAGAAGTTTGGGACAGCAGAACACTGAAGCTTTCTTT	CARSLGQQNTEAFF
-	-	TRBJ2-1	TRBV7-9	TGTGCCAGCAGCTTAGGTGGGCGTCCAAATGAGCAGTTCTTC	CASSLGGRPNEQFF
-	-	TRBJ2-2	TRBV4-1	TGCGCCAGCAGCCAAGGGCCCAACGCCGGGGAGCTGTTTTTT	CASSQGPNAGELFF
-	-	TRBJ2-7	TRBV4-2	TGTGCCAGCAGCCAAGATATTGGCGGGGCCTACGAGCAGTACTTC	CASSQDIGGAYEQYF
-	TRBD1	TRBJ2-1	TRBV6-5	TGTGCCAGTAGAGGGACAGGGGGCGGTGAGCAGTTCTTC	CASRGTGGGEQFF
-	-	TRBJ2-2	TRBV7-2	TGTGCCAGCAGCGGGGGGTCCTTGCGAACCGGGGAGCTGTTTTTT	CASSGGSLRTGELFF
-	-	TRBJ2-2	TRBV3-1/TRBV3-2	TGTGCCAGCAGCCCTCATCCGGGCACCGGGGAGCTGTTTTTT	CASSPHPGTGELFF
-	-	TRBJ1-1	TRBV27	TGTGCCAGCAGTTTATCCGCGGGATTGAACACTGAAGCTTTCTTT	CASSLSAGLNTEAFF
-	TRBD2	TRBJ2-1	TRBV7-9	TGTGCCAGCAGCTTATCCCTAGCGGGTGATGAGCAGTTCTTC	CASSLSLAGDEQFF
-	TRBD2	TRBJ2-3	TRBV18	TGTGCCAGCTCACCAGGGAGGGCTTCCACAGATACGCAGTATTTT	CASSPGRASTDTQYF
-	TRBD2	TRBJ2-2	TRBV5-1	TGCGCCAGCAGCTTATTAGCGGGAAAGGCCGGGGAGCTGTTTTTT	CASSLLAGKAGELFF
-	-	TRBJ1-3	TRBV6-5	TGTGCCAGCAGTTACGACAGCGGAAACACCATATATTTT	CASSYDSGNTIYF
once	-	TRBJ2-2	TRBV10-1	TGCGCCAGCAGTGAACAGAGTATCACCGGGGAGCTGTTTTTT	CASSEQSITGELFF
-	TRBD2	TRBJ2-5	TRBV5-1	TGCGCCAGCAGCGGGTTAGCGGGAGCCGGAGAGACCCAGTACTTC	CASSGLAGAGETQYF
-	TRBD2	TRBJ2-1	TRBV6-4	TGTGCCAGCAGTGCTCTAGCGGGATACAATGAGCAGTTCTTC	CASSALAGYNEQFF
-	-	TRBJ2-7	TRBV10-3	TGTGCCATCAGTGGGACTGAGTACGAGCAGTACTTC	CAISGTEYEQYF
-	-	TRBJ2-7	TRBV27	TGTGCCAGCAGTTTAAGAGGGAACCACGAGCAGTACTTC	CASSLRGNHEQYF
-	-	TRBJ1-6	TRBV7-6	TGTGCCAGCAGCTCCATCCCTAGGACACCGCCCAATAATTCACCCCTCCACTTT	CASSSIPRTPPNNSPLHF
-	-	TRBJ2-7	TRBV2	TGTGCCAGCGAAACTACCCCAGGGGAGCAGTACTTC	CASETTPGEQYF
few	TRBD2	TRBJ2-1	TRBV5-1	TGCGCCAGCAGCTTTCATAGCGGGAGTGAGCAGTTCTTC	CASSFHSGSEQFF
-	TRBD2	TRBJ2-3	TRBV11-2	TGTGCCAGCAGCTTCTACCTAGCGGGAGGGGAGGAAGATACGCAGTATTTT	CASSFYLAGGEEDTQYF
once	-	TRBJ1-5	TRBV18	TGTGCCAGCTCACGTGACAGAGATCAGCCCCAGCATTTT	CASSRDRDQPQHF
many	-	TRBJ2-7	TRBV5-1	TGCGCCAGCAGCCCCTACGGCGGGGGCCCGGAGCAGTACTTC	CASSPYGGGPEQYF
-	TRBD2	TRBJ2-7	TRBV4-1	TGCGCCAGCAGCCGATACCGGGACTACGCGTCCTACGAGCAGTACTTC	CASSRYRDYASYEQYF
-	TRBD1	TRBJ2-5	TRBV2	TGTGCCGGACGGGACAGGGGAGAGACCCAGTACTTC	CAGRDRGETQYF
-	TRBD2	TRBJ2-7	TRBV30	TGTGCCTGGACCGCGGGAGCCTACGAGCAGTACTTC	CAWTAGAYEQYF
-	TRBD1	TRBJ1-5	TRBV2	TGTGCCAGCACCTCAGGGACAGGGGTAGGCAATCAGCCCCAGCATTTT	CASTSGTGVGNQPQHF
-	-	TRBJ1-5	TRBV4-3	TGCGCCAGCAGCCAAGATTTCGCGGGGGGCAATCAGCCCCAGCATTTT	CASSQDFAGGNQPQHF
-	TRBD2	TRBJ2-7	TRBV28	TGTGCCAGCAGTTACCTTATTGGACTAGCGGGAGGATCCTACGAGCAGTACTTC	CASSYLIGLAGGSYEQYF
-	-	TRBJ2-5	TRBV7-2	TGTGCCAGCAGCCCTCTCTCTGGGGGCCTCGGGGAGACCCAGTACTTC	CASSPLSGGLGETQYF
-	-	TRBJ2-7	TRBV3-1/TRBV3-2	TGTGCCAGCAGCCAAGATCTGGAGCAGTACTTC	CASSQDLEQYF
-	-	TRBJ1-1	TRBV10-2	TGCGCCAGTCCGGGAGTTCCGGACACTGAAGCTTTCTTT	CASPGVPDTEAFF
-	TRBD2	TRBJ2-3	TRBV3-1/TRBV3-2	TGTGCCAGCAGCCAAGAGGCCGGGACTAGCGCGCAGTATTTT	CASSQEAGTSAQYF
-	-	TRBJ1-2	TRBV24-1	TGTGCCACCAGTGACCAGAGGAACCGCTATGGCTACACCTTC	CATSDQRNRYGYTF
few	-	TRBJ1-2	TRBV7-2	TGTGCCAGCAGCGCGCGAATAGCTAACTATGGCTACACCTTC	CASSARIANYGYTF
-	-	TRBJ2-7	TRBV4-1	TGCGCCAGCAGCCCAAACCGGGACACATCCTACGAGCAGTACTTC	CASSPNRDTSYEQYF
-	TRBD1	TRBJ2-1	TRBV2	TGTGCCAGCAGGTTGGACAGGGGTGGCGATGAGCAGTTCTTC	CASRLDRGGDEQFF
once	-	TRBJ2-5	TRBV5-4	TGTGCCAGCAGGCCAACAGGGCAAGGGCAAGAGACCCAGTACTTC	CASRPTGQGQETQYF
-	TRBD2	TRBJ2-3	TRBV28	TGTGCCAGCACCCGGGCGGGGGCGGGAGGCCCGAGCGATACGCAGTATTTT	CASTRAGAGGPSDTQYF
-	-	TRBJ2-5	TRBV7-9	TGTGCCAGCAGCTTAATGCAGGGAGAGACCCAGTACTTC	CASSLMQGETQYF
-	-	TRBJ1-1	TRBV28	TGTGCCAGCAAAGGGGCCACCTCCAACACTGAAGCTTTCTTT	CASKGATSNTEAFF
-	-	TRBJ1-1	TRBV7-2	TGTGCCAGCAGCCCTAGTCTCGGGAAATCCACTGAAGCTTTCTTT	CASSPSLGKSTEAFF
-	TRBD2	TRBJ2-5	TRBV5-1	TGCGCCAGCAGCCACCCGACTAGCGGGATGGAGACCCAGTACTTC	CASSHPTSGMETQYF
-	TRBD1	TRBJ2-7	TRBV24-1	TGTGCCACCAGTAACCGGGACAGGGTCTACGAGCAGTACTTC	CATSNRDRVYEQYF
-	-	TRBJ2-7	TRBV6-5	TGTGCCAGCAGTTCCCCTGGAGTTGGAGGGGTAGGGGAGCAGTACTTC	CASSSPGVGGVGEQYF
-	-	TRBJ2-1	TRBV10-3	TGTGCCACCGGACTAATCGATGAGCAGTTCTTC	CATGLIDEQFF